Shown below are 5 T cell receptor beta chains from a single sample sequenced in a study of shared T cell receptors in the human thymus. Some clones are missing from TCRdb's copy, which holds only in-frame ones; the method was immunoSEQ multiplex PCR. The sample holds around 67,000 clones, 90% to 95% seen once. Material: thymocytes. These receptors were collected from a human donor.

This clone was recorded a few times. The J gene is TRBJ1-5, the V gene TRBV4-1; D may be TRBD1 (6 bases). This CDR3 region has 15 residues. Germline CDR1 and CDR2: MGHRA and YSYEKL. V shed 1 base and J shed 6 bases, with 13 bases lying between them. CDR3 residues: CASSQGSGAIQPQHF. The CDR3, as DNA: TGCGCCAGCAGCCAAGGTTCAGGGGCTATTCAGCCCCAGCATTTT.

The chain employs TRBV7-9 and TRBJ2-3; D gene ambiguous. This CDR3 region has 15 residues. V shed 1 base and J shed 4 bases, with 12 bases lying between them. In germline, CDR1 is SEHNR, CDR2 FQNEAQ (reference sequence). The CDR3 loop is CASSLGGIEADTQYF. CDR3 DNA sequence: TGTGCCAGCAGCTTAGGGGGTATAGAGGCAGATACGCAGTATTTT.

The J gene is TRBJ2-3, the V gene TRBV2; 10 nucleotides line up with TRBD2. Germline V CDR1 and CDR2: SNHLY, FYNNEI. V was pared by 1 base and J by 2 bases, with 6 bases of the junction left unmatched. This CDR3 spans 17 amino acids. CDR3 bases: TGTGCCAGCAGTGAAGAATTAGCGGGGGGTTCCACAGATACGCAGTATTTT. This codes for CASSEELAGGSTDTQYF.

The chain combines TRBV6-5 with TRBJ2-7, with a tentative D call TRBD2 (6 bases). CDR1 is MNHEY, CDR2 SVGAGI, per germline. There are 14 residues in the CDR3. V lost 3 bases and J lost 5, with 14 bases in between. The chain's CDR3 is CASSYGGTTNEQYF. As DNA, the CDR3 is TGTGCCAGCAGTTATGGGGGGACGACCAACGAGCAGTACTTC.

This chain links TRBV4-1 with TRBJ1-1, with 7 positions matching TRBD1. The CDR3 has 15 residues. Germline trimming cut 4 bases from V and 5 bases from J; bases unmatched to any gene: 10. Germline loops: CDR1 MGHRA, CDR2 YSYEKL. The CDR3 region has the DNA TGCGCCAGCAGCCTTAAGGGGGCTGTGGGAACTGAAGCTTTCTTT. Protein sequence: CASSLKGAVGTEAFF.